This T cell receptor beta chain is from a study of regulatory T cells in long-lasting Graves disease. Findings and caveats of the study: Comparison showed that persistent patients shared more public clonotypes (under 3,000) than new patients (about 970).

Time point here: newly diagnosed GD, antithyroid drugs for less than 3 months. The TCR library was prepared using RNA isolated from PBMCs. Investigators prepared the TCR beta libraries by applying iRepertoire HTBI primers and Arm-PCR of CDR3 regions. TCRdb used MiXCR to reprocess the multiplex PCR reads, holding one entry per CDR3 protein. The table lists 500,000 or so distinct CDR3 sequences, roughly a sixth of them singletons, with around 25% in the top ten. This CDR3 comprises 13 residues. Germline CDR1 is SGHDT and CDR2 is YYEEEE. V gave up 0 bases and J gave up 8 bases, with 9 bases separating them. Notes on this clonotype: The target antigen is unknown.

The same data also contributed to another study, on T cells in Graves' hyperthyroidism and ophthalmopathy. That investigation notes: Diagnoses were established using clinical symptoms, serum thyroxine and TRAb, thyroid ultrasound and orbital computed tomography. During a first-round RT-PCR of the TCR CDR3, the HTBI primer set was used.

V usage is TRBV5-6 and J usage is TRBJ1-5, with D uncertain. The sequencing here drew on peripheral blood mononuclear cells (PBMCs), taken at new diagnosis, from a patient treated with antithyroid drugs. The source is a woman aged 40 to 65 with Graves disease. The CDR3 DNA sequence: TGTGCCAGCAGCTTGGGAGGTTTTGAGCCCCAGCATTTT. This codes for CASSLGGFEPQHF.